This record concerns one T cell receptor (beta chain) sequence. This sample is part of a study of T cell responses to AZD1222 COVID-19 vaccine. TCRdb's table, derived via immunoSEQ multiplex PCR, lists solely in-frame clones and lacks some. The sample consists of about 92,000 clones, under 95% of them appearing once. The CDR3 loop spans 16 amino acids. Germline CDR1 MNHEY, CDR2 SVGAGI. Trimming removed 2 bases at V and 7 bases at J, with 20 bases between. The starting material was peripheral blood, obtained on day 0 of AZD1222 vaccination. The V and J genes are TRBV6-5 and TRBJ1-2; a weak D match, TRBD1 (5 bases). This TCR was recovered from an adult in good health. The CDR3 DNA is TGTGCCAGCAGTTACCCGGAGGGGCAAGGGAACGGTGGCTACACCTTC. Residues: CASSYPEGQGNGGYTF.